The rows below give T cell receptor beta chains drawn from one sample of a study of T cells after yellow fever vaccination. One entry per CDR3 protein, called by TCRdb with MiXCR from the 5' RACE reads. Of approximately 93,000 distinct CDR3 sequences listed, roughly 5.2% were seen once; the top ten hold more than 40%. The sample was CD8+ T cells sorted from PBMCs, taken 10 days after the yellow fever booster vaccination. Receptors originate from a man in his late teens or twenties who received the YFV17D yellow fever vaccine. The CDR3 runs from the conserved cysteine through the conserved F or W. Each record gives: V gene, D gene, J gene, clone size, CDR3 protein, CDR3 DNA. The D gene is left open where the match is weak. The listing skips clone size in some rows; elsewhere it reads once, few, many or a size class.

TRBV25-1	TRBD2	TRBJ2-5	NA	CASTPGGSDGTQYF	TGTGCCAGCACCCCGGGGGGTTCTGATGGGACCCAGTACTTC
TRBV5-4	TRBD2	TRBJ2-3	few	CASSLGGGETDTQYF	TGTGCCAGCAGCTTAGGTGGGGGGGAGACAGATACGCAGTATTTT
TRBV4-3	NA	TRBJ2-1	NA	CASSQGDWDEQFF	TGCGCCAGCAGCCAAGGCGACTGGGATGAGCAGTTCTTC
TRBV12-3/TRBV12-4	NA	TRBJ2-4	few	CASSLGSMGNIQYF	TGTGCCAGCAGTTTGGGCTCGATGGGGAACATTCAGTACTTC
TRBV9	NA	TRBJ2-7	NA	CASSVSGKRNEQYF	TGTGCCAGCAGCGTATCGGGAAAACGGAACGAGCAGTACTTC
TRBV3-1	TRBD1	TRBJ2-1	NA	CASSRRTGGESYNEQFF	TGTGCCAGCAGCCGTCGGACAGGGGGCGAATCCTACAATGAGCAGTTCTTC
TRBV6-6	TRBD1	TRBJ1-1	NA	CASSYSMRTGKALGTEAFF	TGTGCCAGCAGTTACTCGATGAGGACAGGGAAAGCTTTGGGCACTGAAGCTTTCTTT
TRBV3-1	TRBD2	TRBJ2-5	NA	CASSQDGARAGLVKETQYF	TGTGCCAGCAGCCAAGACGGGGCTAGAGCTGGACTAGTGAAAGAGACCCAGTACTTC
TRBV6-5	NA	TRBJ2-7	few	CASRAGPGRTYEQYF	TGTGCCAGCAGGGCAGGGCCAGGACGAACCTACGAGCAGTACTTC
TRBV7-9	TRBD1	TRBJ2-3	many	CASSLGQGGTDTQYF	TGTGCCAGCAGCTTGGGACAGGGCGGCACAGATACGCAGTATTTT
TRBV7-6	NA	TRBJ1-5	few	CASSLRGRGPQHF	TGTGCCAGCAGCTTACGGGGCAGGGGGCCCCAGCATTTT
TRBV5-4	NA	TRBJ2-1	few	CASSPSGSHSEEFF	TGTGCCAGCAGCCCAAGCGGGTCCCACTCGGAGGAGTTCTTC
TRBV5-1	TRBD2	TRBJ2-1	few	CASSRRGLAGTSNNEQFF	TGCGCCAGCAGCCGAAGGGGACTAGCGGGGACTTCCAACAATGAGCAGTTCTTC
TRBV20-1	TRBD1	TRBJ1-5	NA	CSARDDRGYSNQPQHF	TGCAGTGCTAGAGACGACAGGGGATATAGCAATCAGCCCCAGCATTTT
TRBV18	NA	TRBJ2-1	NA	CASLQRAGANNEQFF	TGTGCCAGCCTTCAGCGTGCCGGAGCTAACAATGAGCAGTTCTTC
TRBV20-1	TRBD2	TRBJ2-1	few	CSARPSGGPYNEQFF	TGCAGTGCTAGACCCAGCGGGGGGCCCTACAATGAGCAGTTCTTC
TRBV29-1	NA	TRBJ2-7	many	CSVEGGRRAEQYF	TGCAGCGTTGAAGGGGGGCGTCGGGCCGAGCAGTACTTC
TRBV7-2	NA	TRBJ2-2	few	CASSFWAGELFF	TGTGCCAGCAGCTTTTGGGCCGGGGAGCTGTTTTTT
TRBV2	TRBD1	TRBJ1-2	many	CASSEARTGVRPGYTF	TGTGCCAGCAGTGAAGCCCGGACAGGGGTCCGGCCTGGCTACACCTTC
TRBV19	NA	TRBJ2-7	NA	CASSIVAGIEQYF	TGTGCCAGTAGTATAGTGGCAGGGATCGAGCAGTACTTC
TRBV4-3	TRBD1	TRBJ2-1	many	CASSVYRGFGSNEQFF	TGCGCCAGCAGCGTCTACAGGGGTTTCGGTTCCAATGAGCAGTTCTTC
TRBV5-1	NA	TRBJ1-2	many	CASSFDFRVDYGYTF	TGCGCCAGCAGCTTCGATTTCAGGGTTGACTATGGCTACACCTTC
TRBV7-9	TRBD1	TRBJ1-5	many	CASSFSTGAFNQPQHF	TGTGCCAGCAGCTTCTCGACAGGGGCCTTCAATCAGCCCCAGCATTTT
TRBV29-1	TRBD1	TRBJ2-1	many	CSARGGTGNNEQFF	TGCAGCGCACGAGGAGGGACAGGGAACAATGAGCAGTTCTTC
TRBV4-3	NA	TRBJ1-1	few	CASSQDGVRNTEAFF	TGCGCCAGCAGCCAAGATGGGGTTAGGAACACTGAAGCTTTCTTT
TRBV19	NA	TRBJ1-1	few	CASSIRQQLNTEAFF	TGTGCCAGTAGTATTCGTCAGCAGCTAAACACTGAAGCTTTCTTT
TRBV4-2	NA	TRBJ1-5	NA	CASSQDSGLLNQPQHF	TGTGCCAGCAGCCAAGATTCGGGACTGCTCAATCAGCCCCAGCATTTT
TRBV19	NA	TRBJ1-2	NA	CASSILRVDYGYTF	TGTGCCAGTAGTATTCTCCGGGTGGACTATGGCTACACCTTC
TRBV5-1	TRBD2	TRBJ2-1	NA	CASSLSGGGAENEQFF	TGCGCCAGCAGCTTGTCAGGCGGGGGGGCCGAGAATGAGCAGTTCTTC
TRBV4-3	TRBD2	TRBJ2-3	NA	CASSQDAGGLASDTQYF	TGCGCCAGCAGCCAAGATGCTGGGGGACTAGCTTCAGATACGCAGTATTTT
TRBV11-2	NA	TRBJ1-4	NA	CASSLLPGGEKLFF	TGTGCCAGCAGCTTGTTGCCCGGGGGGGAAAAACTGTTTTTT
TRBV29-1	NA	TRBJ1-2	few	CSVAPSGDEGYTF	TGCAGCGTTGCCCCTTCAGGGGACGAGGGCTACACCTTC
TRBV29-1	TRBD1	TRBJ2-7	many	CSVLGQNSYEQYF	TGCAGCGTTTTGGGACAGAACTCCTACGAGCAGTACTTC
TRBV6-5	NA	TRBJ2-2	many	CASSYLVDTGELFF	TGTGCCAGCAGTTACCTGGTCGACACCGGGGAGCTGTTTTTT
TRBV4-2	NA	TRBJ2-7	few	CASSPGEPEGYEQYF	TGTGCCAGCAGCCCCGGGGAACCGGAGGGCTACGAGCAGTACTTC